This entry describes one TCR beta chain. Assay: immunoSEQ multiplex PCR; the TCRdb copy retains only in-frame clones and omits some. The data contain 70,000 to 90,000 clones, under 90% of them singletons. Germline trimming cut 1 base from V and 1 base from J; bases unmatched to any gene: 4. CDR1 SGHRS and CDR2 YFSETQ come from the germline V gene. The CDR3 consists of 15 residues. This sample was taken from a study of radiotherapy plus CTLA-4 blockade in lung cancer. The receptor's source is a human donor with non-small cell lung cancer who had stable disease on radiotherapy plus ipilimumab. Source: peripheral blood, taken from a patient treated with radiotherapy plus ipilimumab. The rearrangement uses TRBV5-1 and TRBJ2-5; 7 positions match TRBD1. The CDR3 DNA sequence: TGCGCCAGCAGCTTGCAACAGGGGCCCCAAGAGACCCAGTACTTC. Its protein is CASSLQQGPQETQYF.